One and the same sample provided the 9 T cell receptor beta chains below, sequenced in a study of T-cell memory formation after mild COVID-19. TCRdb used MiXCR to reprocess the 5' RACE reads, holding one entry per CDR3 protein. The top ten clones hold about 8.8% of a sample with about 440,000 distinct CDR3 sequences, around 20% of them seen once. The sample comprised PBMCs or a T cell subset sorted from them (not recorded which). The origin of the receptors is an adult woman who had mild COVID-19 (a few samples of this study predate the infection). Cell type and time point are not known.

This clonotype appeared once. The chain employs TRBV4-1 and TRBJ2-1; D may be TRBD1 (6 bases). Germline CDR1 reads MGHRA; CDR2 reads YSYEKL. This CDR3 comprises 16 residues. V was cut by 4 bases and J by 4 bases, with 17 bases left in between. This CDR3 is CASSPKGTRIYNEQFF. CDR3 sequence (DNA): TGCGCCAGCAGCCCTAAGGGGACACGGATTTACAATGAGCAGTTCTTC.

The rearrangement links TRBV18 to TRBJ1-4; D gene unclear. The CDR3 covers 14 residues. The germline V and J ends were trimmed by 0 bases and 10 bases, with 12 bases remaining between them. Germline V gene sequence: CDR1 KGHSH, CDR2 LQKENI. CDR3 in DNA: TGTGCCAGCTCACCACCGGTTGGGTTGGGAAAACTGTTTTTT. Translation: CASSPPVGLGKLFF.

The J gene is TRBJ2-1, the V gene TRBV12-3 or TRBV12-4; D not certain. This CDR3 has 15 amino acids. Trimming took 0 bases from V and 1 from J, leaving 7 bases between them. CDR3 residues: CASSLARRSYNEQFF. CDR3 DNA sequence: TGTGCCAGCAGTTTAGCAAGACGTTCCTACAATGAGCAGTTCTTC.

This clonotype was seen a few times. This chain uses TRBV6-2 or TRBV6-3 with TRBJ1-4; the D is unclear. Looked up from germline, CDR1 is MNHEY and CDR2 is SVGEGT. Trimming removed 6 bases from V and 0 bases from J, with 8 bases in between. This CDR3 is 14 amino acids long. The CDR3 DNA reads TGTGCCAGCAGGAGGGAGCCAACTAATGAAAAACTGTTTTTT. Translating gives CASRREPTNEKLFF.

This clonotype was detected many times. The chain uses TRBV7-8 and TRBJ2-1; the match to TRBD2 covers 11 bases. The germline V gene encodes CDR1 SGHVS and CDR2 FQNEAQ. V lost 0 bases and J lost 8; bases outside the gene matches: 12. The CDR3 is 18 residues long. CDR3 region: CASSLAHSGLAASDEQFF. The CDR3 DNA is TGTGCCAGCAGCTTAGCCCACTCGGGACTAGCGGCGTCTGATGAGCAGTTCTTC.

The chain combines TRBV4-2 with TRBJ2-7, with a tentative D call TRBD1 (5 bases). This CDR3 has 13 residues. Trimming shortened V by 3 bases and J by 7 bases, and 13 bases separated the two germline ends. The V gene's germline CDR1 is LGHNA and CDR2 YNFKEQ. The CDR3 here is CASSHTDTREQYF. Written as DNA, the CDR3 is TGTGCCAGCAGCCACACGGACACCCGAGAGCAGTACTTC.

This clonotype showed up just a few times. The genes are TRBV6-5 and TRBJ2-3; either TRBD1 or TRBD2 may supply D (5 bases each). Germline CDR1 and CDR2: MNHEY and SVGAGI. The CDR3 length is 16 residues. Trimming removed 4 bases from V and 5 bases from J, with 19 bases in between. The CDR3 here is CASSSQYRDDKDTQYF. Written as DNA, the CDR3 is TGTGCCAGCAGTTCCCAATACCGGGACGATAAAGATACGCAGTATTTT.

V is TRBV6-5 and J is TRBJ2-7; D perhaps matches TRBD1 (6 bases). The CDR3 spans 13 residues. The germline CDR1 and CDR2 sequences are MNHEY and SVGAGI. V was cut by 7 bases and J by 0 bases, with 10 bases left in between. The CDR3 DNA is TGTGCCAGCACCAGACAGGACTCCTACGAGCAGTACTTC. This translates into CASTRQDSYEQYF.

This clonotype has a count of ten or more. V and J are TRBV11-2 and TRBJ1-1; D gene ambiguous. There are 14 residues in the CDR3. Germline CDR1 is SGHAT and CDR2 is FQNNGV. V shed 1 base and J shed 2 bases, with 8 bases lying between them. The DNA of the CDR3 is TGTGCCAGCAGCTTAGGGGCGGTTAACACTGAAGCTTTCTTT. Amino acid sequence: CASSLGAVNTEAFF. The entire variable domain, with the rest obtained from reference TRBV11-2 and TRBJ1-1, is as follows: EAGVAQSPRYKIIEKRQSVAFWCNPISGHATLYWYQQILGQGPKLLIQFQNNGVVDDSQLPKDRFSAERLKGVDSTLKIQPAKLEDSAVYLCASSLGAVNTEAFFGQGTRLTVV.